Reported below is one T cell receptor (beta chain). The antigen remains unidentified. At one end the junction does not follow the germline gene, possibly because of a read error. The input was roughly 0.5 ug total RNA; TCR beta cDNA was made from it with a constant-region primer. Nested multiplex PCR, run for three rounds with slightly modified ARM-PCR, yielded TCR beta libraries. With TRBV1-TRBV30 forward primers and a C-beta reverse primer, the first two PCR rounds were run for around 10 cycles each. TCRdb called the multiplex PCR reads again in MiXCR, with one record for every CDR3 protein. The repertoire has about 200,000 distinct CDR3 sequences, about two thirds of them found once; the top ten carry around 7.1%. Germline DNA was also extracted, while the blood RNA originated from unsorted whole blood. The patients lived with chronic HBV infection and had not yet received any treatment. This sample is drawn from a study of tumor-infiltrating lymphocytes in primary liver carcinoma. Study-wide context: Yields of productive TCRbeta reads ranged from roughly 3.65 to 7.5 million per sample and were similar across tissue types. Study-level points and caveats: Compared with tumor region pairs, tumor-adjacent and tumor-blood pairs overlapped less. Top-250-clone fractions were significantly higher in tumors than in blood (p = 0.039).

The CDR3 is 15 amino acids. Germline V CDR1 and CDR2: SGHTS, YDEGEE. This chain links TRBV5-8 with TRBJ2-6, with D perhaps matching TRBD1 (5 bases). The TCR sequence derives from a woman in her sixties with primary liver carcinoma and hepatitis B virus infection. Sequenced: peripheral blood. The CDR3 sequence is CASSLAVSGAYVLTF. CDR3 DNA sequence: TGTGCCAGCAGCTTGGCGGTATCTGGGGCCTACGTCCTGACTTTC.